This T cell receptor beta chain is from a study of Ad26.COV2.S vaccination and SARS-CoV-2 variants. Study-level background: The vaccine Ad26.COV2.S was put into the muscle once, or twice with 56 days between.

Details on this clone: The antigen is unknown.

This table comes from immunoSEQ multiplex PCR, and its TCRdb copy is limited to in-frame clones, with some not included. The sample includes 300,000 to 500,000 clones, about 85% of them seen just once. CDR1 SGHRS and CDR2 YFSETQ come from the germline V gene. J was trimmed by 1 base and V by 4 bases; bases with no gene match: 5. CDR3 length equals 15 residues. Whole-study findings and limits: Using TCR breadth and depth analyses may have led to underestimated total T cell responses. Placebo recipients had lower spike-specific TCR breadth than vaccine recipients.

Documented treatment: about 20 received Ad26.COV2.S at low or high dose, single or two shots; 5 received placebo; per-sample allocation not given. Day 63 after the first injection of vaccine or placebo was the sampling time. Its platform was an Ad26 vector, and its expressed antigen was Wuhan-strain SARS-CoV-2 spike. The TCR was taken from a person between 18 and 59 years old who received the Ad26.COV2.S COVID-19 vaccine or a placebo. The chain joins TRBV5-1 to TRBJ1-1, with 9 bases lining up with TRBD1. The source was peripheral blood, collected in a trial of Ad26.COV2.S vaccine versus placebo. This CDR3 is CASSARDRENTEAFF. The CDR3 DNA follows: TGCGCCAGCAGCGCTAGGGACAGGGAGAACACTGAAGCTTTCTTT.